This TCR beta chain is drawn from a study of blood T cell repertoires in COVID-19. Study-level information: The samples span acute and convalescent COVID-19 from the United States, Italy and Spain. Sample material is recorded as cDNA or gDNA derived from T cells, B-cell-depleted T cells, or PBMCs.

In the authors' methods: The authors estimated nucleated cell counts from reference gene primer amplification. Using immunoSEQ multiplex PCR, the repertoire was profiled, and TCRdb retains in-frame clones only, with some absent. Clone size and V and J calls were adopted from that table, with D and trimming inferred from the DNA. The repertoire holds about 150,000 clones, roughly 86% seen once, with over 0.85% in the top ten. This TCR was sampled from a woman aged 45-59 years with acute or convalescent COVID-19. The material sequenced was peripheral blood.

The CDR3 region is CASRGQGSLSGANVLTF. In DNA, the CDR3 is TGTGCCAGCAGGGGGCAGGGGAGCCTCTCTGGGGCCAACGTCCTGACTTTC. The chain recombines TRBV28 with TRBJ2-6; TRBD1 might be the D (6 bases). Between the trimmed V and J ends, which lost 6 bases and 0 bases, there was a span of 15 bases. This CDR3 comprises 17 residues. In germline, CDR1 is MDHEN, CDR2 SYDVKM.